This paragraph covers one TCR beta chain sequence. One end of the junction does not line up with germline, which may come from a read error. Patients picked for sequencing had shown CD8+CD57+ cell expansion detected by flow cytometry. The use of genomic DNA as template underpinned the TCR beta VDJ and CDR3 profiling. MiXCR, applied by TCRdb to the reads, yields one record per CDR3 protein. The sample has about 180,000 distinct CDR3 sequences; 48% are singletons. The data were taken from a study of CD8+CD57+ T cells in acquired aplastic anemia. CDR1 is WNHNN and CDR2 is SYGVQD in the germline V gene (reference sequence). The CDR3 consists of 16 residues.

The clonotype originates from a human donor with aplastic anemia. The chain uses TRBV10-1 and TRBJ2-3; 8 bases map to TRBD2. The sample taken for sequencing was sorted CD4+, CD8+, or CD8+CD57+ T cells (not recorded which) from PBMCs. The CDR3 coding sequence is TGCGCCAGCGGTGAGGGGCCGGGAGGGCCGGCAGATACGCAGTATTTT. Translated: CASGEGPGGPADTQYF.